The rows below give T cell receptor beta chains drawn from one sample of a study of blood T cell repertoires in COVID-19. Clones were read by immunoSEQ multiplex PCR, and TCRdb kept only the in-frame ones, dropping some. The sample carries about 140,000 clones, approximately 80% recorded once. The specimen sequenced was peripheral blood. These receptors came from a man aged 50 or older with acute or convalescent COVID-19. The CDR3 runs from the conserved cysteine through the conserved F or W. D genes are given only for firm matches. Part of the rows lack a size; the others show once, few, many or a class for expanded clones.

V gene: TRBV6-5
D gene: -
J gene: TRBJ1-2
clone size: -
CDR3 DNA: TGTGCCAGCAGCGATAGGAGGAAGTATGGCTACACCTTC
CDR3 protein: CASSDRRKYGYTF

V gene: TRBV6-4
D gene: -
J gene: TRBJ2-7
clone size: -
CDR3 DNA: TGTGCCAGCAGTGTACCCACCAGGGGAAATTCCTACGAGCAGTACTTC
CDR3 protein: CASSVPTRGNSYEQYF

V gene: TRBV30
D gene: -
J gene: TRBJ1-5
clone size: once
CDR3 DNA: TGTGCCTGGACATTAGGGGGAAGGTCTCAGCCCCAGCATTTT
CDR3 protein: CAWTLGGRSQPQHF

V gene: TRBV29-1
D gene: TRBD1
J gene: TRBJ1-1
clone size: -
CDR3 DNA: TGCAGCGTTGATAGCGCAGGGGGCCGGGTCACTGAAGCTTTCTTT
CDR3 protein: CSVDSAGGRVTEAFF

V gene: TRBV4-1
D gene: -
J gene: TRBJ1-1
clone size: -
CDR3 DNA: TGCGCCAGCAGCCAAGCGACCCCAGGGGTAGCTGAAGCTTTCTTT
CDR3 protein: CASSQATPGVAEAFF

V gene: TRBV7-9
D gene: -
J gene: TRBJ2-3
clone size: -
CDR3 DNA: TGTGCCAGCAGCTATTTGGGAGATCCTACGCAGTATTTT
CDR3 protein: CASSYLGDPTQYF

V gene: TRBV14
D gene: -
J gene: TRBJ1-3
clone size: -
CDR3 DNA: TGTGCCAGCAGCCAAGATCTGGGGGCCTCTGGAAACACCATATATTTT
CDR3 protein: CASSQDLGASGNTIYF

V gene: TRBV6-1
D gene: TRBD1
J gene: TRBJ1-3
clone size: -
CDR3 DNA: TGTGCCAGCAGTGCCCGAGCAGGGGGCTGGGGTGGAAACACCATATATTTT
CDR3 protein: CASSARAGGWGGNTIYF

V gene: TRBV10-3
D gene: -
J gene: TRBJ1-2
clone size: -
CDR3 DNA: TGTGCCATCAGTGAAGTGCTTGAGGAGGGCTACACCTTC
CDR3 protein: CAISEVLEEGYTF

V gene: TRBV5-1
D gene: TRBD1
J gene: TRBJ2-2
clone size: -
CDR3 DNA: TGCGCCAGCAGCCCGTCGACAGGGCACACCGGGGAGCTGTTTTTT
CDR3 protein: CASSPSTGHTGELFF

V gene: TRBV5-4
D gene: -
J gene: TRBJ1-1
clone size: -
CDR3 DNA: TGTGCCAGCAGCTTGGAACCAGGGGCAGCGGCTGAAGCTTTCTTT
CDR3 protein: CASSLEPGAAAEAFF